The entry below gives a single T cell receptor (beta chain) sequence along with its context. The specificity of this receptor is unknown. No per-base quality is available; no much larger clone lies one base away. This sample was taken from a study of naive and memory T cell subsets (TCRdb year 2017). Regarding the complete study: An open-source, UMI-based TCR alpha and beta sequencing pipeline was applied to sorted naive and memory peripheral blood T cell subsets. Complete agreement was observed between the functional CMV T cell responses and the IgG serology results. RNA was DNase-treated and reverse transcribed with TCR constant-region primers, mostly using SuperScript III. Study-level results and caveats: A clonotype was defined as a single alpha or beta chain sequence rather than as a paired alpha/beta receptor. RNA-based TCR counts may be affected by expression changes linked to T cell activation and differentiation. The repertoire findings for the naive and memory subsets could not be validated, as no ground truth was available. In both CD4 and CD8 cells, a rise in Gini index and a fall in Shannon and inverse Simpson diversity were observed from naive through CM, EM and EMRA. A few larger clonotypes were present in naive repertoires, particularly the CD8 repertoires, and these clonotypes were possibly memory cells re-expressing CD45RA. Following error correction, more than 95% of naive TCR sequences occurred only once, which made naive abundance distributions much steeper than those of memory subsets. TCR abundance followed a power law with an exponent that was different for naive and memory subsets but consistent across the three individuals.

Deletion took 5 bases off V and 0 bases off J, with a span of 12 bases between the germline ends. CDR3 length: 15 amino acids, cysteine to phenylalanine. The DNA shown is the 45-base CDR3, in frame from base 1. As encoded in the germline V gene (reference sequence), CDR1 is SEHNR while CDR2 is FQNEAQ. Library preparation was by UMI-ligation and nested PCR. The beta constant-region primer was an equimolar mix of two oligonucleotides covering both TRBC1 and TRBC2. Four rounds of PCR, combining the SP2 primer with nested alpha and beta constant-region primers, were used to amplify the ligated cDNA. A single-stranded oligonucleotide containing the SP2 primer and a 12-nucleotide UMI was joined to the 3' end of the cDNA by T4 RNA ligase 1. Incubation of the ligation reaction lasted roughly 19-24 hours at 16 degrees C. To avoid over-amplification, PCR2 was usually performed as a SYBR Green qPCR and halted once a predetermined threshold was reached. All purifications after the first were performed with Agencourt AMPure XP magnetic beads. Libraries were quantified by Qubit and checked on a TapeStation, where a main peak was expected near 650 bp. The pooled libraries were sequenced on an Illumina MiSeq using v2 2x251 paired-end kits, which usually yielded roughly 0.85-2.2 million reads per sample. Libraries were pooled at about 3.7 nM per sample, and about 5-7% PhiX was added to improve cluster recognition. As for the original processing: FASTQ reads processed by Demultiplexor were assigned V and J genes by Decombinator through tag matching that tolerated a single base-pair mismatch. Collapsinator used UMIs to correct both sequencing errors and frequency errors arising from PCR heterogeneity. CDR3Translator translated TCRs and extracted CDR3s from the conserved cysteine to the FGXG phenylalanine, flagging non-productive sequences. Repertoires were subsampled to equal numbers of UMI-defined TCRs before Gini, Shannon entropy and inverse Simpson indices were calculated. Clonotype abundance distributions were fitted to a power law by maximum likelihood within the linear range. On one naive CD8 sample, the pipeline and MIGEC gave similar UMI counts, unique TCR numbers and clonal distributions. In one analysis, naive TCRs also found in any memory subset of the same donor were removed from the naive repertoire. The repertoires were searched for roughly 7,000 CMV-associated CDR3 sequences that had been compiled from VDJdb and a published dataset. TCRdb reanalyzed the raw reads on its own, using fastp at Q25 for trimming and MiXCR for clone calling, and kept in-frame beta chains. A single entry per CDR3 protein holds the most common genes and DNA from its merged rows. The V and J calls here are based on TCRdb, not the publication. The sample contains around 160,000 distinct CDR3 sequences, 22% of them found a single time. The top ten clones comprise 0.11% of the sample.

Separate amplification of TCR alpha and beta chain libraries was performed from the second PCR step onward. The CMV status of each donor was determined by measuring IFNgamma production from CD4+ T cells after fresh PBMCs had been stimulated overnight with CMV viral lysate. Miltenyi beads were used first to positively select CD4 T cells, and CD8 T cells were then positively selected from the CD4-negative fraction. After staining for CD3, CD4, CD8, CD45RA, CD27 and a live/dead dye, cells were sorted on a BD Aria II into four subsets based on CD45RA and CD27. Blood was obtained from a few healthy volunteers, and the blood from each volunteer was fractionated into CD4 and CD8 T cells and subsequently into four differentiation subsets. Around 120 ml of peripheral blood was collected from each donor, and PBMC were isolated by Ficoll-Paque PLUS density-gradient centrifugation. The sorted cells were lysed in RLT buffer, after which RNA was extracted using a Qiagen RNeasy kit and kept at -80 degrees C.

The sequence derives from a human donor in good health. The chain couples TRBV7-9 to TRBJ2-3, with the D call tentatively TRBD1 or TRBD2, each fitting 5 bases. Input material: naive CD4+ T cells from blood. This specimen's cell subset or site label, per the study, means: naive T cells, CD45RA high CD27+. CDR3 protein: CASSPKGTSTDTQYF. DNA sequence: TGTGCCAGCAGCCCCAAGGGGACGAGCACAGATACGCAGTATTTT.